Below, 2 T cell receptor beta chains from the same sample are listed, as sequenced in a study of T cells after yellow fever vaccination. TCRdb re-called the 5' RACE reads through MiXCR, storing one row per CDR3 protein. Here the sample spans 500,000 to 650,000 distinct CDR3 sequences, around a sixth being singletons. Material: PBMCs, obtained 5 days after the first yellow fever vaccination. The source of these receptors is a man aged 18-30 years who received the YFV17D yellow fever vaccine.

This clonotype has more than one count but fewer than ten. This chain connects TRBV5-1 to TRBJ1-5, with 7 bases fitting TRBD1. CDR1 is SGHRS and CDR2 is YFSETQ in the germline V gene. V was clipped by 0 bases and J by 6 bases; unmatched bases: 6. This CDR3 is 15 amino acids long. The CDR3 sequence is CASSLEGAGSQPQHF. The DNA of the CDR3 is TGCGCCAGCAGCTTGGAGGGGGCAGGTTCTCAGCCCCAGCATTTT.

V is TRBV2 and J is TRBJ2-5; D not certain. Germline CDR1 SNHLY, CDR2 FYNNEI. V lost 3 bases, J lost 5 bases, and 10 bases lay in between. This CDR3 comprises 13 residues. CDR3 bases: TGTGCCAGCAGTGACGGGCTAAAGGAGACCCAGTACTTC. It translates to CASSDGLKETQYF.